A single sample is the source of the 18 T cell receptor beta chains below, sequenced in a study of OX40 agonist ivuxolimab in advanced cancers. The repertoire was sequenced with immunoSEQ multiplex PCR; TCRdb's copy has only in-frame clones and lacks some. The sample yields roughly 75,000 clones, around 83% seen once. The specimen was CD4+ or CD8+ T cells sorted from blood, collected in a trial of the OX40 agonist ivuxolimab. Receptor source: an adult with an advanced solid tumor such as melanoma, head and neck, liver or kidney cancer.

The CDR3 loop is CASSLNGIFNTEAFF. DNA for the CDR3: TGTGCCAGCAGCTTAAACGGCATTTTCAACACTGAAGCTTTCTTT. J is TRBJ1-1 and V is TRBV7-2; D gene ambiguous. The V gene's germline CDR1 is SGHTA and CDR2 FQGNSA. V was shortened by 2 bases and J by 2 bases, with 12 bases between the two germline ends. This CDR3 region has 15 residues.

V and J are TRBV18 and TRBJ2-7, with TRBD1 matching over 9 bases. The CDR3 contains 14 residues. Germline CDR1 and CDR2: KGHSH and LQKENI. Trimming took 4 bases from V and 3 from J; bases not matched to a gene: 4. The CDR3 sequence is CASSQRTGVYEQYF. DNA of the CDR3: TGTGCCAGCTCACAACGGACAGGGGTCTACGAGCAGTACTTC. Looking up the rest from reference TRBV18 and TRBJ2-7 gives the full variable domain: NAGVMQNPRHLVRRRGQEARLRCSPMKGHSHVYWYRQLPEEGLKFMVYLQKENIIDESGMPKERFSAEFPKEGPSILRIQQVVRGDSAAYFCASSQRTGVYEQYFGPGTRLTVT.

This chain joins TRBV29-1 and TRBJ2-3; D remains ambiguous. CDR1 SQVTM and CDR2 ANQGSEA come from the germline V gene. The CDR3 is made up of 13 amino acids. V lost 1 base, J lost 0 bases, and 5 bases lay in between. Here the CDR3 DNA reads TGCAGCGTTGAAGTGGGCAGCACAGATACGCAGTATTTT. It translates to CSVEVGSTDTQYF.

This chain uses TRBV5-1 with TRBJ2-4, with D tentatively TRBD1 (6 bases). CDR3 length equals 15 residues. Trimming removed 2 bases from V and 1 base from J, with 10 bases in between. Germline loops: CDR1 SGHRS, CDR2 YFSETQ. This chain's CDR3 is CASSLTQGAKNIQYF. The CDR3 bases are TGCGCCAGCAGCTTAACACAGGGTGCCAAAAACATTCAGTACTTC.

This clone was observed a few times. The rearrangement joins TRBV14 to TRBJ1-1, with no clear D. V was trimmed by 6 bases and J by 1 base, leaving 15 bases between them. Germline lookup yields CDR1 SGHDN and CDR2 FVKESK. The CDR3 totals 15 residues. The CDR3 here is CASSRHHGPNTEAFF. The CDR3 DNA follows: TGTGCCAGCAGTCGGCACCATGGCCCGAACACTGAAGCTTTCTTT.

This clone turned up a few times. The rearrangement links TRBV6-5 to TRBJ1-6; weak D call: TRBD1 (6 bases). CDR1 is MNHEY and CDR2 is SVGAGI in the germline V gene. The CDR3 spans 15 residues. Trimming removed 6 bases from V and 6 bases from J, with 15 bases in between. CDR3 sequence: CASSSWGAGNSPLHF. CDR3 nucleotide sequence: TGTGCCAGCAGCTCGTGGGGGGCGGGTAATTCACCCCTCCACTTT.

The chain carries TRBV14 and TRBJ2-5; D perhaps matches TRBD2 (5 bases). V gave up 4 bases and J gave up 1 base, with 13 bases separating them. The germline V gene encodes CDR1 SGHDN and CDR2 FVKESK. The CDR3 extends over 15 amino acids. CDR3 sequence reads: CASSRRSGSQETQYF. CDR3 sequence (DNA): TGTGCCAGCAGCCGCAGATCGGGGTCCCAAGAGACCCAGTACTTC.

This sequence joins TRBV19 and TRBJ1-5; 8 bases map to TRBD1. The V gene end was trimmed by 7 bases and the J gene end by 6 bases; junction bases not matched to a gene: 14. The germline gives CDR1 LNHDA, CDR2 SQIVND (reference sequence). The CDR3 has 16 residues. In DNA, the CDR3 is TGTGCCAGTACCAAAGGTGGACAGGGAGGAGGTCAGCCCCAGCATTTT. Amino acid sequence: CASTKGGQGGGQPQHF.

The chain has TRBV7-2 and TRBJ2-4, with a tentative D call TRBD1 (5 bases). Trimming removed 7 bases from V and 1 base from J, with 14 bases in between. Germline CDR1 and CDR2: SGHTA and FQGNSA. This CDR3 region has 15 residues. CDR3 in amino acids: CASTITAGAKNIQYF. DNA for the CDR3: TGTGCCAGCACTATTACGGCAGGGGCCAAAAACATTCAGTACTTC.

The chain is built from TRBV7-9 and TRBJ2-7; 10 nucleotides agree with TRBD1. V shed 1 base, J shed 6 bases, and the junction held 3 bases outside the gene matches. Germline V gene sequence: CDR1 SEHNR, CDR2 FQNEAQ (reference sequence). This CDR3 contains 14 residues. The CDR3 loop reads CASSLGQGASEQYF. The CDR3 coding sequence is TGTGCCAGCAGCTTAGGACAGGGGGCAAGCGAGCAGTACTTC.

The chain is built from TRBV19 and TRBJ1-1; D gene uncertain. Germline V gene data show CDR1 as LNHDA and CDR2 as SQIVND (reference sequence). CDR3 size: 14 residues. V was pared by 9 bases and J by 2 bases, with 16 bases between. As DNA, the CDR3 is TGTGCCAGATCATTTGGAGAAAGCAACACTGAAGCTTTCTTT. The encoded protein is CARSFGESNTEAFF.

V is TRBV14 and J is TRBJ2-5; 14 positions agree with TRBD2. CDR3 size: 15 residues. CDR1 SGHDN and CDR2 FVKESK come from the germline V gene. After removal of 5 bases from V and 5 bases from J, the junction contained 4 bases not matched to a gene. CDR3 amino acids: CASSSGLAGVETQYF. CDR3 coding DNA: TGTGCCAGCAGCTCGGGACTAGCGGGAGTCGAGACCCAGTACTTC.

This rearrangement joins TRBV9 to TRBJ1-4; perhaps TRBD1 as D (6 bases). V lost 4 bases to trimming and J lost 6 bases, with 10 bases between them. The CDR3 has 13 amino acids. CDR1 and CDR2 (germline): SGDLS, YYNGEE. For the CDR3, the DNA is TGTGCCAGCAGCCCCAGACAGGATGAAAAACTGTTTTTT. Translating it yields CASSPRQDEKLFF.

The chain joins TRBV28 to TRBJ2-1; TRBD1 matches at 12 bases. Per the germline V gene, CDR1 is MDHEN and CDR2 is SYDVKM. This CDR3 has 16 residues. The trim removed 3 bases at V and 8 bases at J, leaving 8 bases unmatched. The CDR3 DNA reads TGTGCCAGCAGTTTGCTACCGGGACAGGGGGCCGATGAGCAGTTCTTC. It yields the protein CASSLLPGQGADEQFF.

The chain has TRBV19 and TRBJ1-2, with TRBD1 matching over 9 bases. From germline, CDR1 is LNHDA and CDR2 SQIVND (reference sequence). This CDR3 has 15 amino acids. J gave up 7 bases and V 3 bases, and 9 bases lay outside the gene matches. The CDR3 loop reads CASSISGTGRRGYTF. The CDR3, as DNA: TGTGCCAGTAGTATCTCCGGGACAGGGCGACGTGGCTACACCTTC.

This chain links TRBV7-9 with TRBJ2-7, with 10 nucleotides matching TRBD1. The germline V gene encodes CDR1 SEHNR and CDR2 FQNEAQ (reference sequence). The V and J ends lost 0 bases and 3 bases, in that order; junction bases with no gene match: 5. This CDR3 has 16 amino acids. CDR3 bases: TGTGCCAGCAGCTTAGCTGGGACAGGGGCTAACTACGAGCAGTACTTC. Encoded protein: CASSLAGTGANYEQYF.

This clone was counted between two and nine times. The chain employs TRBV7-9 and TRBJ1-6, with 10 bases matching TRBD1. The CDR3 length is 14 residues. Germline CDR1 is SEHNR and CDR2 is FQNEAQ (reference sequence). V lost 5 bases and J lost 8; bases outside the gene matches: 3. CDR3 region: CASSRGQGYSPLHF. The CDR3 nucleotides read TGTGCCAGCAGCCGGGGACAGGGGTATTCACCCCTCCACTTT.

This clone was counted a single time. This chain links TRBV18 with TRBJ1-1; possibly TRBD1 for D (6 bases). This CDR3 contains 15 residues. With 0 bases removed from V and 1 base from J, the gap between germline ends came to 9 bases. Germline V CDR1 and CDR2: KGHSH, LQKENI. This CDR3 reads CASSPPGTKNTEAFF. Here the CDR3 DNA reads TGTGCCAGCTCACCACCGGGGACAAAGAACACTGAAGCTTTCTTT.